This T cell receptor (beta chain) was recorded in a study of T cells in narcolepsy. TCRdb's table, derived via immunoSEQ multiplex PCR, lists solely in-frame clones and lacks some. The sample lists 25,000 to 30,000 clones, approximately 83% seen once, with over 0.9% in the top ten. The CDR3 covers 18 residues. Trimming pared 1 base from V and 0 bases from J, leaving 16 bases between. Germline V CDR1 and CDR2: SGHNT, YENEEA. General observations from the study: Reportedly, autoreactive clonotypes were serially detected in patients' blood but not controls'.

This clone was observed a few times. Its matching antigen is unknown. This sequence was found in a human donor with narcolepsy. This chain joins TRBV11-3 and TRBJ1-3; D remains ambiguous. Input material: CD45RA- memory CD4+ T cells from PBMCs. CDR3 protein: CASSLVALGISSGNTIYF. The CDR3 nucleotides are TGTGCCAGCAGCTTAGTTGCTCTAGGAATTTCCTCTGGAAACACCATATATTTT.